Each of the 18 T cell receptor beta chains below was sequenced from the same sample in a study of blood T cell repertoires in COVID-19. Assay: immunoSEQ multiplex PCR; the TCRdb copy retains only in-frame clones and omits some. In the table there are 130,000 to 150,000 clones, 80% to 90% of which are singletons. The specimen sequenced was peripheral blood. The source is a human donor with acute or convalescent COVID-19. The donor label of this sample is uncertain.

V gene TRBV11-2 combines with J gene TRBJ2-1; the match to TRBD2 covers 9 bases. CDR3 length equals 17 residues. The V gene end was trimmed by 5 bases and the J gene end by 0 bases; junction bases not matched to a gene: 8. Germline V gives CDR1 SGHAT, CDR2 FQNNGV. CDR3 bases: TGTGCCAGCAGCCCCTTCAGCGGGAGGAGCTCCTACAATGAGCAGTTCTTC. The encoded protein is CASSPFSGRSSYNEQFF.

V usage is TRBV5-6 and J usage is TRBJ1-4, with D maybe TRBD1 (5 bases). The CDR3 spans 14 residues. Germline V gene data show CDR1 as SGHDT and CDR2 as YYEEEE. Trimming shortened V by 2 bases and J by 8 bases, and 13 bases separated the two germline ends. Here the CDR3 reads CASSFRQGGEKLFF. The DNA of the CDR3 is TGTGCCAGCAGCTTCAGGCAGGGAGGGGAAAAACTGTTTTTT.

The chain combines TRBV7-6 with TRBJ2-7; TRBD1 agrees at 10 bases. V dropped 5 bases and J dropped 5; count of bases not matched to a gene: 6. The germline gives CDR1 SGHVS, CDR2 FNYEAQ. The CDR3 spans 14 residues. The CDR3 sequence: CASSAGTGANEQYF. Written as DNA, the CDR3 is TGTGCCAGCAGCGCCGGGACAGGGGCAAACGAGCAGTACTTC.

The rearrangement links TRBV19 to TRBJ1-2; TRBD1 is a possible D gene (6 bases). V lost 5 bases and J 4 bases, leaving 17 bases between the germline ends. CDR3 size: 15 residues. From germline, CDR1 is LNHDA and CDR2 SQIVND (reference sequence). This CDR3 is CASSLRQEGGYGYTF. The CDR3 nucleotides read TGTGCCAGTAGTCTCCGACAGGAAGGGGGCTATGGCTACACCTTC.

The chain employs TRBV20-1 and TRBJ1-4; D is possibly TRBD1 (6 bases). Germline V lookup: CDR1 DFQATT, CDR2 SNEGSKA (reference sequence). This CDR3 spans 11 amino acids. The germline V and J ends were trimmed by 5 bases and 8 bases, with 9 bases remaining between them. Here the CDR3 DNA reads TGCAGTGCTCGCGACAGGGAAAAACTGTTTTTT. This translates into CSARDREKLFF.

The CDR3: CASSQDSDQPQHF. DNA of the CDR3: TGTGCCAGCAGCCAAGATTCGGATCAGCCCCAGCATTTT. This chain uses TRBV4-2 with TRBJ1-5; D not certain. CDR3 length equals 13 residues. Germline-derived CDR1 and CDR2 are LGHNA and YNFKEQ. V was trimmed by 0 bases and J by 5 bases, leaving 5 bases between them.

The CDR3 region is CASSPGPNVNEQFF. DNA of the CDR3: TGTGCCAGCAGCCCTGGGCCGAATGTCAATGAGCAGTTCTTC. The chain joins TRBV7-3 to TRBJ2-1, with no clear D. Trimming shortened V by 5 bases and J by 6 bases, and 14 bases separated the two germline ends. Germline CDR1 SGHTA, CDR2 FQGTGA. This CDR3 is built from 14 residues.

The chain carries TRBV7-9 and TRBJ2-1; 9 bases are shared with TRBD2. V trimming: 1 base; J trimming: 5 bases; junction bases outside the gene matches: 15. Germline CDR1 reads SEHNR; CDR2 reads FQNEAQ (reference sequence). The CDR3 contains 19 residues. CDR3 nucleotides: TGTGCCAGCAGCTTAGGATTCAGGCGGGGGGGCCCCACTAACAATGAGCAGTTCTTC. It codes for CASSLGFRRGGPTNNEQFF.

In this sample, this clone turned up a few times. The chain is built from TRBV5-1 and TRBJ2-5; weak D call: TRBD1 (5 bases). CDR1 is SGHRS, CDR2 YFSETQ, per germline. V lost 0 bases, J lost 0 bases, and 6 bases lay in between. CDR3 size: 14 residues. CDR3 in amino acids: CASSLGQNQETQYF. CDR3 DNA sequence: TGCGCCAGCAGCTTGGGACAGAACCAAGAGACCCAGTACTTC.

The chain recombines TRBV19 with TRBJ2-4, with a tentative D call TRBD2 (6 bases). Between the trimmed V and J ends, which lost 8 bases and 0 bases, there was a span of 14 bases. CDR1 and CDR2 (germline): LNHDA, SQIVND (reference sequence). The CDR3 spans 15 residues. Written as DNA, the CDR3 is TGTGCCAGTTCGGGACTTTCCTTAGCCAAAAACATTCAGTACTTC. Protein sequence: CASSGLSLAKNIQYF.

The chain joins TRBV6-5 to TRBJ2-5; unclear D gene. The CDR3 consists of 14 residues. The germline CDR1 and CDR2 sequences are MNHEY and SVGAGI. Trimming shortened V by 2 bases and J by 1 base, and 8 bases separated the two germline ends. CDR3 nucleotide sequence: TGTGCCAGCAGTTACGCACTTTTCCAAGAGACCCAGTACTTC. It yields the protein CASSYALFQETQYF.

This chain uses TRBV6-2 or TRBV6-3 with TRBJ2-7; 10 positions agree with TRBD1. There are 15 residues in the CDR3. The junction had 8 bases not matched to a gene; V was cut back by 2 bases and J by 7 bases. Germline CDR1 and CDR2: MNHEY and SVGEGT. The CDR3 DNA is TGTGCCAGCAGTTACCCAGGACAGGGGGTTTGGGAGCAGTACGTC. The encoded protein is CASSYPGQGVWEQYV.

V is TRBV11-2 and J is TRBJ2-5; 10 bases are a match to TRBD2. The ends lost 5 bases at V and 4 bases at J; junction bases unmatched: 7. This CDR3 is built from 15 residues. Germline V gene lookup returns CDR1 SGHAT and CDR2 FQNNGV. CDR3 protein: CASSRVAGGAETQYF. The CDR3 DNA reads TGTGCCAGCAGCCGCGTAGCGGGGGGCGCAGAGACCCAGTACTTC.

The chain couples TRBV19 to TRBJ1-4; TRBD1 is a possible D gene (5 bases). The V gene's germline CDR1 is LNHDA and CDR2 SQIVND (reference sequence). The CDR3 extends over 15 amino acids. The germline V and J ends were trimmed by 4 bases and 6 bases, with 15 bases remaining between them. The DNA of the CDR3 is TGTGCCAGTAGTAATTCCGCGGGGGGGGATGAAAAACTGTTTTTT. This sequence encodes CASSNSAGGDEKLFF. The whole variable domain, filled in from reference TRBV19 and TRBJ1-4, reads DGGITQSPKYLFRKEGQNVTLSCEQNLNHDAMYWYRQDPGQGLRLIYYSQIVNDFQKGDIAEGYSVSREKKESFPLTVTSAQKNPTAFYLCASSNSAGGDEKLFFGSGTQLSVL.

A few counts support this clone. The chain couples TRBV2 to TRBJ1-3, with TRBD1 identical over 8 bases. This CDR3 has 15 amino acids. Germline V gives CDR1 SNHLY, CDR2 FYNNEI. The V segment lost 2 bases and the J segment 2 bases; nucleotides outside the gene matches: 2. CDR3 in amino acids: CASSEIRGPGNTIYF. As DNA, the CDR3 is TGTGCCAGCAGTGAAATCAGGGGGCCTGGAAACACCATATATTTT.

V usage is TRBV24-1 and J usage is TRBJ2-4; D not certain. V was cut by 3 bases and J by 4 bases, with 6 bases left in between. Looked up from germline, CDR1 is KGHDR and CDR2 is SFDVKD. The CDR3 loop spans 13 amino acids. The CDR3 coding sequence is TGTGCCACCAGTGATGATAGTAAAAACATTCAGTACTTC. Its protein is CATSDDSKNIQYF.

The chain carries TRBV18 and TRBJ1-4; D unclear. V was cut by 3 bases and J by 8 bases, with 7 bases left in between. This CDR3 region has 12 residues. In germline, CDR1 is KGHSH, CDR2 LQKENI. The CDR3: CASSPEEEKLFF. CDR3 sequence (DNA): TGTGCCAGCTCACCCGAGGAAGAAAAACTGTTTTTT. The full variable domain, rest sourced from reference TRBV18 and TRBJ1-4, is NAGVMQNPRHLVRRRGQEARLRCSPMKGHSHVYWYRQLPEEGLKFMVYLQKENIIDESGMPKERFSAEFPKEGPSILRIQQVVRGDSAAYFCASSPEEEKLFFGSGTQLSVL.

Only one count was recorded for this clone. The genes are TRBV5-6 and TRBJ1-2; tentatively, D is TRBD1 (6 bases). Germline V gene sequence: CDR1 SGHDT, CDR2 YYEEEE. The CDR3 has 14 residues. V lost 1 base to trimming and J lost 4 bases, with 11 bases between them. For the CDR3, the DNA is TGTGCCAGCAGCTTGTGGGGGCCCCCCTATGGCTACACCTTC. Translated, it gives CASSLWGPPYGYTF.